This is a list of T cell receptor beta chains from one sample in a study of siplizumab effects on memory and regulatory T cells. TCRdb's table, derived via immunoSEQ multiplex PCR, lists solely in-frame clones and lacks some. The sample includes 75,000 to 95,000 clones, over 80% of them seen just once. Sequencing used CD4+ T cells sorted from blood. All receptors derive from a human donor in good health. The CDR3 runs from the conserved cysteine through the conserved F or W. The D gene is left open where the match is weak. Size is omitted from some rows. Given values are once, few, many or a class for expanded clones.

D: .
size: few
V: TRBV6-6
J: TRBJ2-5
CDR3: CASRLSETQYF
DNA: TGTGCCAGCAGACTCTCAGAGACCCAGTACTTC

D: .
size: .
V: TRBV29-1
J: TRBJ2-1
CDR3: CSAGPASGRNEQFF
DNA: TGCAGCGCCGGCCCAGCGTCTGGTCGGAATGAGCAGTTCTTC

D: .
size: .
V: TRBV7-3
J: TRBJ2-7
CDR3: CASSLEGGGSYEQYF
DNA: TGTGCCAGCAGCTTAGAGGGAGGCGGGTCCTACGAGCAGTACTTC

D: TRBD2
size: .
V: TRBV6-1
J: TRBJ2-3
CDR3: CASSGRTSGPPDTQYF
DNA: TGTGCCAGCAGTGGCCGGACTAGCGGCCCCCCAGATACGCAGTATTTT

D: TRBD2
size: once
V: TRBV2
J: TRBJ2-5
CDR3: CASSEGTSGLQETQYF
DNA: TGTGCCAGCAGTGAAGGGACTAGCGGGTTGCAAGAGACCCAGTACTTC

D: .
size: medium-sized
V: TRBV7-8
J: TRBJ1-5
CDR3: CASNREYASNQPQHF
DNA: TGTGCCAGCAACAGGGAGTATGCAAGCAATCAGCCCCAGCATTTT

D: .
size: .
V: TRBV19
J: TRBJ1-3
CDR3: CASSRSRASGNTIYF
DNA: TGTGCCAGTAGCAGAAGCAGGGCATCTGGAAACACCATATATTTT

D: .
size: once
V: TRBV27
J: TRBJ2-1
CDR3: CASRTDGTNSYNEQFF
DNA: TGTGCCAGCAGGACCGACGGGACCAACTCCTACAATGAGCAGTTCTTC

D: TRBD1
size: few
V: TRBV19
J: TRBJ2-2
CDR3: CASRPGQGNTGELFF
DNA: TGTGCCAGTAGGCCGGGACAGGGGAACACCGGGGAGCTGTTTTTT

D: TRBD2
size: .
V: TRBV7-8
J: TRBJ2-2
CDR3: CASSLYGRADTGELFF
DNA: TGTGCCAGCAGCTTATACGGGAGGGCCGACACCGGGGAGCTGTTTTTT

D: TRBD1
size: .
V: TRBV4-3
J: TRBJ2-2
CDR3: CASSRGQGIGELFF
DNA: TGCGCCAGCAGCCGAGGACAGGGGATCGGGGAGCTGTTTTTT

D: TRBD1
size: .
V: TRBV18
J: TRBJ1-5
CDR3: CASSPEGALISPQHF
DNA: TGTGCCAGCTCACCAGAGGGGGCGCTTATCAGCCCCCAGCATTTT

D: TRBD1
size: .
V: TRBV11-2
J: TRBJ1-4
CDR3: CASSAGQGSKKLFF
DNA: TGTGCCAGCAGTGCGGGACAGGGAAGTAAAAAACTGTTTTTT

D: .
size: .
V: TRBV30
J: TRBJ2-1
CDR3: CAWSPGHNEQFF
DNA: TGTGCCTGGAGTCCCGGACACAATGAGCAGTTCTTC

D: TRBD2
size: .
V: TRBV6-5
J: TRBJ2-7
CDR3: CASSSLAGGPPEQYF
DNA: TGTGCCAGCAGCTCTCTAGCGGGAGGGCCTCCAGAGCAGTACTTC

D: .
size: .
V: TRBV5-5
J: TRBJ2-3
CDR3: CASSLVSGGPDTQYF
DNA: TGTGCCAGCAGCTTGGTCTCTGGGGGCCCAGATACGCAGTATTTT

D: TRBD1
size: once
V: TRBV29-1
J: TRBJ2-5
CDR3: CSAQGQESLDF
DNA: TGCAGCGCCCAGGGACAGGAGTCCTTGGACTTC

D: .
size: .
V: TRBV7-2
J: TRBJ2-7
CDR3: CASSLGFGLIEGEEQYF
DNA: TGTGCCAGCAGCTTAGGTTTTGGACTCATAGAAGGGGAAGAGCAGTACTTC

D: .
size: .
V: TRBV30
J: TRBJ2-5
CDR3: CAWSVRPGETQYF
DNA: TGTGCCTGGAGTGTACGTCCGGGGGAGACCCAGTACTTC

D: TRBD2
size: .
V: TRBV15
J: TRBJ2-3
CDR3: CATSRAWREADTQYF
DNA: TGTGCCACCAGCAGAGCCTGGCGGGAGGCCGATACGCAGTATTTT

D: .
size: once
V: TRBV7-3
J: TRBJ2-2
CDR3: CASSRDETGELFF
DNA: TGTGCCAGCAGCAGGGATGAGACCGGGGAGCTGTTTTTT

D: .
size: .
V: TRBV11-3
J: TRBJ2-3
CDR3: CASSPQRINTDTQYF
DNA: TGTGCCAGCAGCCCCCAAAGGATTAACACAGATACGCAGTATTTT

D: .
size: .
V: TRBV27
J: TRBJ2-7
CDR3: CASSLRASLGYEQYF
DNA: TGTGCCAGCAGTTTAAGGGCTAGCTTAGGCTACGAGCAGTACTTC

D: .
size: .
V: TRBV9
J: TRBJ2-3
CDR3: CASSVSADVTDTQYF
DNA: TGTGCCAGCAGCGTATCAGCGGACGTCACAGATACGCAGTATTTT

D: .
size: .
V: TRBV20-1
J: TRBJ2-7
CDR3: CSARTTYEQYF
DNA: TGCAGTGCACGGACTACCTACGAGCAGTACTTC

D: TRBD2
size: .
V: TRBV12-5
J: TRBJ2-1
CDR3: CASETSGPTYNEQFF
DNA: TGTGCTAGTGAAACTAGCGGTCCCACCTACAATGAGCAGTTCTTC

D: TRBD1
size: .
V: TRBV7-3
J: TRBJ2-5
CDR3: CASSGTVGETQYF
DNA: TGTGCCAGCAGCGGGACAGTGGGAGAGACCCAGTACTTC

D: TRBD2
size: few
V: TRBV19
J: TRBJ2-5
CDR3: CASSKSGRALETQYF
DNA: TGTGCCAGTAGTAAAAGCGGGAGAGCCCTAGAGACCCAGTACTTC

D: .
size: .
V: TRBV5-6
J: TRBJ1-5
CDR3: CASSPQLDYSNQPQHF
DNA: TGTGCCAGCAGCCCCCAACTCGACTATAGCAATCAGCCCCAGCATTTT

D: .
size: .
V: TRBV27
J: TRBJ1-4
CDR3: CASSPRGAASGKLFF
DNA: TGTGCCAGCAGTCCCAGGGGTGCGGCGTCGGGAAAACTGTTTTTT

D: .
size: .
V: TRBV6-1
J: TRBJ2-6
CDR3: CASSEVRGNLGANVLTF
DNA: TGTGCCAGCAGTGAAGTTAGAGGAAACCTTGGGGCCAACGTCCTGACTTTC

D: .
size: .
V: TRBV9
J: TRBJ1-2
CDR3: CASSVAPRMGYGYTF
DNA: TGTGCCAGCAGCGTAGCCCCACGAATGGGCTATGGCTACACCTTC

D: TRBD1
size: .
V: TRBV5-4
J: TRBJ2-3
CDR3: CASSGTGATDTQYF
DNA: TGTGCCAGCAGCGGGACAGGAGCCACAGATACGCAGTATTTT

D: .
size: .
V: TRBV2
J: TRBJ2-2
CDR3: CASSTSPPGTGELFF
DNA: TGTGCCAGCAGTACTAGTCCCCCGGGCACCGGGGAGCTGTTTTTT

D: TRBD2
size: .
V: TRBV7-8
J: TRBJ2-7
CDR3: CASSLVLAASGRVGSSYEQYF
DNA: TGTGCCAGCAGCTTAGTTCTGGCGGCTAGCGGGAGGGTAGGGAGCTCCTACGAGCAGTACTTC

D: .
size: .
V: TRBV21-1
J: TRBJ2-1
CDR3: CASSSKGQPSNEQFF
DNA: TGTGCCAGCAGCAGCAAAGGACAGCCTAGCAATGAGCAGTTCTTC

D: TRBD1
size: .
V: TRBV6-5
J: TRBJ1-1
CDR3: CASSVDRAGTEAFF
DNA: TGTGCCAGCAGTGTAGACAGGGCCGGGACTGAAGCTTTCTTT

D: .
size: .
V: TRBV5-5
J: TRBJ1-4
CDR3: CASSLTRVATNEKLFF
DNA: TGTGCCAGCAGCCTGACACGCGTTGCAACTAATGAAAAACTGTTTTTT

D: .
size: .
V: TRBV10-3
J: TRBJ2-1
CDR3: CAISGRQGPSYNEQFF
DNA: TGTGCCATCAGTGGCCGACAAGGGCCGTCCTACAATGAGCAGTTCTTC

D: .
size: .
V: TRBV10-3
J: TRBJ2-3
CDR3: CAIRSGSTDTQYF
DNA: TGTGCCATCAGGAGCGGGAGCACAGATACGCAGTATTTT

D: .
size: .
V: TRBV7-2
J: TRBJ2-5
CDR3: CASSPNGGTRLWETQYF
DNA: TGTGCCAGCTCGCCTAATGGTGGGACACGACTTTGGGAGACCCAGTACTTC

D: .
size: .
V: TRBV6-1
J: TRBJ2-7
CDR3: CASSELSAGKAYEQYF
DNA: TGTGCCAGCAGTGAATTGAGTGCGGGAAAAGCCTACGAGCAGTACTTC

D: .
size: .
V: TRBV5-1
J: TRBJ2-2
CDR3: CASSPPPTNTGELFF
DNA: TGTGCCAGCAGCCCCCCCCCTACGAACACCGGGGAGCTGTTTTTT

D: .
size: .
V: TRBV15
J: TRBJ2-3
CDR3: CATSAGINRTPVGTQYF
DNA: TGTGCCACCAGCGCTGGTATAAACAGGACGCCGGTGGGTACGCAGTATTTT

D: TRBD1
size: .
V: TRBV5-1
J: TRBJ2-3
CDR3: CASSLVGGLSTDTQYF
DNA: TGCGCCAGCAGCTTGGTAGGGGGCCTCAGCACAGATACGCAGTATTTT

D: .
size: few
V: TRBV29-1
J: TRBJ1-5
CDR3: CSVRDNNQPQHF
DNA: TGCAGCGTCCGGGACAACAATCAGCCCCAGCATTTT

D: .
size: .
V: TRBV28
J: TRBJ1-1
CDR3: CASSPPPGNTEAFF
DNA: TGTGCCAGCAGCCCCCCCCCAGGGAACACTGAAGCTTTCTTT

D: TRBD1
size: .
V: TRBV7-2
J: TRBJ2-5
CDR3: CASSLGGTGRMETQYF
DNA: TGTGCCAGCAGCTTAGGGGGGACAGGTCGAATGGAGACCCAGTACTTC